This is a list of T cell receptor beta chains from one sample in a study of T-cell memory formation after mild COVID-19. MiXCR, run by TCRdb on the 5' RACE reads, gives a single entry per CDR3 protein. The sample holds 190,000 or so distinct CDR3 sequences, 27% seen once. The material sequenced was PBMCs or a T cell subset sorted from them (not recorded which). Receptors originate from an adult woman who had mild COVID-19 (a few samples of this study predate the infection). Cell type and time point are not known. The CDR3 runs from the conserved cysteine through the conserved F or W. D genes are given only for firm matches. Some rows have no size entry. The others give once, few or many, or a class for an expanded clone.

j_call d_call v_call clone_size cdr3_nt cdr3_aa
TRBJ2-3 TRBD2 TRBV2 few TGTGCCAGCAGCGCGGTACTAGGGCTAGCGGGCACAGATACGCAGTATTTT CASSAVLGLAGTDTQYF
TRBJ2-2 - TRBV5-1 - TGCGCCAGCAGCTTGGAGGCCGGGGAGCTGTTTTTT CASSLEAGELFF
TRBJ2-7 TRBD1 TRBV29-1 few TGCAGCGTTTATCCGGGACAGGGATACGAGCAGTACTTC CSVYPGQGYEQYF
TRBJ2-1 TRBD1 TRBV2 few TGTGCCAGCAGTGGACAGGGGGCTTTAGGGGATGAGCAGTTCTTC CASSGQGALGDEQFF
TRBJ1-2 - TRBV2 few TGTGCCAGGATTGGGACCGGCTATGGCTACACCTTC CARIGTGYGYTF
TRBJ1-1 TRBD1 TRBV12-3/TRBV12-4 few TGTGCCAGCAGTTTCGGGACAGTGAACACTGAAGCTTTCTTT CASSFGTVNTEAFF
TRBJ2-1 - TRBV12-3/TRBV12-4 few TGTGCCAGCAGTCTCCGATTCTACAATGAGCAGTTCTTC CASSLRFYNEQFF
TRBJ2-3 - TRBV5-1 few TGCGCCAGCAGTTCTGGTCAAGGGGGAGCTAGCACAGATACGCAGTATTTT CASSSGQGGASTDTQYF
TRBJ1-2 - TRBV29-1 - TGCAGCGTTACGGCAGGGGTGAACTATGGCTACACCTTC CSVTAGVNYGYTF
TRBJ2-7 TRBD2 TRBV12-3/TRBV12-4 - TGTGCCAGCAGTTATGGACTAGCGGGTACCTACGAGCAGTACTTC CASSYGLAGTYEQYF
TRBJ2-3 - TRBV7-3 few TGTGCCAGCAGGGGGGGAGATACGCAGTATTTT CASRGGDTQYF
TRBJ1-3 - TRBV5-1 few TGCGCCAGCAGCAGGGAAGGTGCTGGAAACACCATATATTTT CASSREGAGNTIYF
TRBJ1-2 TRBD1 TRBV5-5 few TGTGCCAGCAGCTTGGAGGGGGCAAGCGGCTACACCTTC CASSLEGASGYTF
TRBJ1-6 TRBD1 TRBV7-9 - TGTGCCAGCAGCAATCGTGTGACAGGGGCTAATTCACCCCTCCACTTT CASSNRVTGANSPLHF
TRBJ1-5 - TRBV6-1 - TGTGCCAGCAGTGGGCAGCCCGGCGAGCCCCAGCATTTT CASSGQPGEPQHF
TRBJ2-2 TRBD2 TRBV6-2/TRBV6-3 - TGTGCCAGCAGACCCGCGACTAGCGGGGCGAACACCGGGGAGCTGTTTTTT CASRPATSGANTGELFF
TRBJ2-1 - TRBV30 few TGTGCCTGGAAGGCGGCCGGCTACAATGAGCAGTTCTTC CAWKAAGYNEQFF
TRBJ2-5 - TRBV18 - TGTGCCAGCTCACCAAGGTTGGAGACCCAGTACTTC CASSPRLETQYF
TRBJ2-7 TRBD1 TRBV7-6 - TGTGCCAGCAGCTCGGAGACAGGGCTGGCCGAGCAGTACTTC CASSSETGLAEQYF
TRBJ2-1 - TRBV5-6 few TGTGCCAGCAGCTTCGGAGGGGCCTTGGGCTATGAGCAGTTCTTC CASSFGGALGYEQFF
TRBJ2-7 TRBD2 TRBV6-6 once TGTGCCAGCAGTCAGGAGGGGACTAGCGGGAGAGGGGAGCAGTACTTC CASSQEGTSGRGEQYF
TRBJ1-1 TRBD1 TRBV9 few TGTGCCAGCAGCGAAGGTTCGACAGGGAGGACTGAAGCTTTCTTT CASSEGSTGRTEAFF
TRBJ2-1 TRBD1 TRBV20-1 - TGCAGTGCTGACGATAAAGGACAGGCGAAGAACGAGCAGTTCTTC CSADDKGQAKNEQFF
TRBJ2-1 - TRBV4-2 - TGTGCCAGCAGCCAAGTAGGGACTCACGGGGATGAGCAGTTCTTC CASSQVGTHGDEQFF
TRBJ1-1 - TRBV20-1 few TGCAGTGCTATCGGGCCTGTGGTTGAAGCTTTCTTT CSAIGPVVEAFF
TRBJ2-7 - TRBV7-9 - TGTGCCAGCAGCCTCCCCGGGACACTTAAAGGGGAGCAGTACTTC CASSLPGTLKGEQYF
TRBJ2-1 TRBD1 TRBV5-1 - TGCGCCAGCAGCTCAAGGACAGGGAGGAACAATGAGCAGTTCTTC CASSSRTGRNNEQFF
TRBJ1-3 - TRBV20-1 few TGCAGTGCTAGTTCGGGGGGCTACTCTGGAAACACCATATATTTT CSASSGGYSGNTIYF
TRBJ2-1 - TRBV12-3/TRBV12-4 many TGTGCCAGCAGTTTGGGGGATGAGCAGTTCTTC CASSLGDEQFF
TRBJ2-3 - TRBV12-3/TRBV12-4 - TGTGCCAGCAGTTTAACCCTCCTCACAGATACGCAGTATTTT CASSLTLLTDTQYF
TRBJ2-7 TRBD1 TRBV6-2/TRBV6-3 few TGTGCCAGCCTTGGAACAGGGGGGTGGGACGAGCAGTACTTC CASLGTGGWDEQYF
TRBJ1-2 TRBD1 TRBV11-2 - TGTGCCAGCAGCTCCCGGACAGGGGTTGAGGGCTACACCTTC CASSSRTGVEGYTF
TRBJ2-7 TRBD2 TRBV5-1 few TGCGCCAGCAGCAATCCGGGACTAGCGGGGGCAAACTACGAGCAGTACTTC CASSNPGLAGANYEQYF
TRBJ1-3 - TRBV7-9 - TGTGCCAGCAGCTCTAGTTGGCAGGGTGATGGAAACACCATATATTTT CASSSSWQGDGNTIYF
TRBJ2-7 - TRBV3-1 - TGTGCCACCTCGTTGTTAGGACACTCGAACTCCTACGAGCAGTACTTC CATSLLGHSNSYEQYF
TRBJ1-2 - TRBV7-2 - TGTGCCAGCAGCTTACGTGGGCGGACAGACTATGGCTACACCTTC CASSLRGRTDYGYTF
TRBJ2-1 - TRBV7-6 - TGTGCCAGCAGCTTAATGGGGGTCTCCTACAATGAGCAGTTCTTC CASSLMGVSYNEQFF
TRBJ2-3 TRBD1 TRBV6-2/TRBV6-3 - TGTGCCAGCAGTTACCACCCAGCGGACAGGGACATTACTGGTACGCAGTATTTT CASSYHPADRDITGTQYF
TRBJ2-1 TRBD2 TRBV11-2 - TGTGCCAGCAGCTTAGCCCTAGCGGGGACCTACAATGAGCAGTTCTTC CASSLALAGTYNEQFF
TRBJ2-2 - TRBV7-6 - TGTGCCAGCAGGGCAGATTACACCGGGGAGCTGTTTTTT CASRADYTGELFF
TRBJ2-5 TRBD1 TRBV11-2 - TGTGCCAGCACCCAAAGGGGGCGGGCCGCTCAAGAGACCCAGTACTTC CASTQRGRAAQETQYF
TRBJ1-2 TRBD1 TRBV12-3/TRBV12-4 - TGTGCCAGCAGGCTTACAGGGGGCTATGGCTACACCTTC CASRLTGGYGYTF
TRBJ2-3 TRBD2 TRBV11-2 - TGTGCCAGCAGCCCGGACGGTTGGGGACTAGAGTCCCGAGATACGCAGTATTTT CASSPDGWGLESRDTQYF
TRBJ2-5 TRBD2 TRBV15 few TGTGCCACCAGCCGAGTCGAGGTGTTTGCGGGAGGGCGCGGGACCCAGTACTTC CATSRVEVFAGGRGTQYF
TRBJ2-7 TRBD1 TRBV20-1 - TGCAGTGCTCCCCGACAGGGGTACGAGCAGTACTTC CSAPRQGYEQYF
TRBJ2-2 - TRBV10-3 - TGTGCCATCGCTTCCAGAGCGACCGGGGAGCTGTTTTTT CAIASRATGELFF
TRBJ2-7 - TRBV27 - TGTGCCAGCAGTTCCCTGTCTGGGGGGTTCTACGAGCAGTACTTC CASSSLSGGFYEQYF
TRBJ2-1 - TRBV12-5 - TGTGCTAGTGTCCCCCCCGGGAGAAATGAGCAGTTCTTC CASVPPGRNEQFF
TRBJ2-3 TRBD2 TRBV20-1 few TGCAGTGCTAGGCCTAGCGGGAGAACAGATACGCAGTATTTT CSARPSGRTDTQYF
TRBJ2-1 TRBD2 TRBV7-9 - TGTGCCAGCAGCTTACCAAGCGGGAGGGCCGTCTCCTACAATGAGCAGTTCTTC CASSLPSGRAVSYNEQFF
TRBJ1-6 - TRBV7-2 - TGTGCCAGCAGCTTAGGTTTGCAGGCCTATAATTCACCCCTCCACTTT CASSLGLQAYNSPLHF
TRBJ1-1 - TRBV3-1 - TGTGCCAGCAGCCTATATGAGAGGAACACTGAAGCTTTCTTT CASSLYERNTEAFF
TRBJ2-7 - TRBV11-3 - TGTGCCAGCTGGAATAGCGACAGCTCCTACGAGCAGTACTTC CASWNSDSSYEQYF
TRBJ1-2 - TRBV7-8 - TGTGCCAGCAGCTCGGTGCCACAACCCAAAGACTACACCTTC CASSSVPQPKDYTF
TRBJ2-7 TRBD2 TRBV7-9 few TGTGCCAGCAGCTCCCCAGCAAGGCGGGGGGGGTCCTACGAGCAGTACTTC CASSSPARRGGSYEQYF
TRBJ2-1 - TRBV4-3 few TGCGCCAGCAGCCAAGATAAAGCCAGAGAGCAGTTCTTC CASSQDKAREQFF